A single T cell receptor beta chain is shown here with its context. The source of the sample is a study of monozygotic twins with inflammatory bowel disease. CDR3 length equals 13 residues. The germline V gene encodes CDR1 SGHRS and CDR2 YFSETQ. A 6-nucleotide sample barcode was carried by the UMIs, which template switching added. Reprocessing the 5' RACE reads, TCRdb reports a single entry for every CDR3 protein and omits DNA. This sample contains approximately 100,000 distinct CDR3 sequences. This sequence joins TRBV5-1 and TRBJ2-7; TCRdb names TRBD2, which stays unverified in the absence of DNA. The TCR sequence derives from a human donor with ulcerative colitis or Crohn's disease, or a healthy co-twin of an affected twin (not recorded which). Sequencing used blood. Here the CDR3 reads CASGTNGNYEQYF.